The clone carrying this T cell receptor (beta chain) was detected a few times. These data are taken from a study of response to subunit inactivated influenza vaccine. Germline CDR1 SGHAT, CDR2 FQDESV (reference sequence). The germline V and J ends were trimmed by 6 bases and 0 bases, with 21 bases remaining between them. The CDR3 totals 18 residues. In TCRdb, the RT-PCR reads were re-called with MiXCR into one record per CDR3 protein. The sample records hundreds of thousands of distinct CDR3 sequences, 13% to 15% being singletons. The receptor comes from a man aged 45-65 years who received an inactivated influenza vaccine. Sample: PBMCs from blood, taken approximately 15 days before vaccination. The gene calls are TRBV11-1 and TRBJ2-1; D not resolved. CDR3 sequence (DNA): TGTGCCAGCAGATCAGGAGACTGGCGGCCAAGCTCCTACAATGAGCAGTTCTTC. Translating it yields CASRSGDWRPSSYNEQFF.